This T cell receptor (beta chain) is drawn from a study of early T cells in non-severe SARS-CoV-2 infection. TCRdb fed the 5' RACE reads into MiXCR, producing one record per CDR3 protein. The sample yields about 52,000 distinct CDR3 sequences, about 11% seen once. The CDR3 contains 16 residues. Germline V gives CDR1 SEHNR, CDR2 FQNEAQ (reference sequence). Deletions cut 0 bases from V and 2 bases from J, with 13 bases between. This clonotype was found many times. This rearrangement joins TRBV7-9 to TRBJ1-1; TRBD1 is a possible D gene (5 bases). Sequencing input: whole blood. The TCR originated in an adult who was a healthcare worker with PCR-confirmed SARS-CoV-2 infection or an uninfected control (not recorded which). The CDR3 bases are TGTGCCAGCAGCTTAGCGTGGGGCCAGATTAACACTGAAGCTTTCTTT. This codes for CASSLAWGQINTEAFF.